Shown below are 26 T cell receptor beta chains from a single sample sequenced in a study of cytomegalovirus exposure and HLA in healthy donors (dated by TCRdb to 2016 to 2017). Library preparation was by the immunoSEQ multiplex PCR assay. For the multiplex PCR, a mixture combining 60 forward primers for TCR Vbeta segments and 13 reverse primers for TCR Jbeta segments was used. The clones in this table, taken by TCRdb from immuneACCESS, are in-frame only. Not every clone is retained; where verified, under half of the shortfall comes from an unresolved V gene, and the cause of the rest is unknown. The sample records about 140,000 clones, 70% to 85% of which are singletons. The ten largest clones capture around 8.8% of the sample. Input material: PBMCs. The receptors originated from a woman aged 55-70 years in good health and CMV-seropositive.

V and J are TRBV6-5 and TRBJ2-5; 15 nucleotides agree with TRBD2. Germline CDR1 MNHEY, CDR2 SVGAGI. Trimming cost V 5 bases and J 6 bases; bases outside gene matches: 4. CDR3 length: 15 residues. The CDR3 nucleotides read TGTGCCAGCAGTAAAGGGACTAGCGGGGGGAAGACCCAGTACTTC. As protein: CASSKGTSGGKTQYF.

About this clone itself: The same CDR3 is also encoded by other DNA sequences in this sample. The CDR3 region has the DNA TGTGCCAGCAGTGCCACGGGCCGACTAGCGGGGGTTGACGAGCAGTACTTC. Translated, it gives CASSATGRLAGVDEQYF. The J gene is TRBJ2-7, the V gene TRBV25-1, with 12 positions matching TRBD2. The CDR3 consists of 17 residues. Germline CDR1 MGHDK, CDR2 SYGVNS. V was clipped by 4 bases and J by 5 bases; unmatched bases: 12.

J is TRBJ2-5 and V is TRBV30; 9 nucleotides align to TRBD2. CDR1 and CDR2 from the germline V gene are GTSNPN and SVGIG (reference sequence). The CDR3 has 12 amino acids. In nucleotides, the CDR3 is TGTGCGAGGGCGGGAGGGTTAGGTGAGCAGTACTTC. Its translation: CARAGGLGEQYF.

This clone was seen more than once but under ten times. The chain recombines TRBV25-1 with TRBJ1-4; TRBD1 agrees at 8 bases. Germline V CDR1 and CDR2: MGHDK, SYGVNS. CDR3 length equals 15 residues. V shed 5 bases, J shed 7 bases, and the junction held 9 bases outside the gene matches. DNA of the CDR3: TGTGCCAGCAGTCGGGGGACAGGCGAGAGTGAAAAACTGTTTTTT. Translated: CASSRGTGESEKLFF. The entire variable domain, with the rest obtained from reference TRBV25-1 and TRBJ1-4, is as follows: EADIYQTPRYLVIGTGKKITLECSQTMGHDKMYWYQQDPGMELHLIHYSYGVNSTEKGDLSSESTVSRIRTEHFPLTLESARPSHTSQYLCASSRGTGESEKLFFGSGTQLSVL.

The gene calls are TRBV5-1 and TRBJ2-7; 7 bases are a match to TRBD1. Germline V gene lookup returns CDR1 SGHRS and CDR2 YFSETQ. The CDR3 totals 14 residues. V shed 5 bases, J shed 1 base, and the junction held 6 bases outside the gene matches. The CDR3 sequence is CASRKQGPSYEQYF. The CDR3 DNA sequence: TGCGCCAGCAGGAAACAGGGGCCTTCCTACGAGCAGTACTTC. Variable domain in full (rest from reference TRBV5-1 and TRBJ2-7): KAGVTQTPRYLIKTRGQQVTLSCSPISGHRSVSWYQQTPGQGLQFLFEYFSETQRNKGNFPGRFSGRQFSNSRSEMNVSTLELGDSALYLCASRKQGPSYEQYFGPGTRLTVT.

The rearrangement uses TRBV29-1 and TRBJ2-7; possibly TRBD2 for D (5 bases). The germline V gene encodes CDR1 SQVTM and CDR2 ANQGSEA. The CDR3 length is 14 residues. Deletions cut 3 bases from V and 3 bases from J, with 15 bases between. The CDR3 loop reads CSVDSMGRRYEQYF. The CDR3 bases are TGCAGCGTTGATAGTATGGGGAGACGCTACGAGCAGTACTTC.

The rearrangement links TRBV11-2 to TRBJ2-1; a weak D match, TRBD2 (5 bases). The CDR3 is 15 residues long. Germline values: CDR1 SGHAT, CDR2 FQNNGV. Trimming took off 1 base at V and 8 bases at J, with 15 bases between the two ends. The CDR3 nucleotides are TGTGCCAGCAGCTTAGTATTCGGGGTTCGCGATGAGCAGTTCTTC. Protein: CASSLVFGVRDEQFF. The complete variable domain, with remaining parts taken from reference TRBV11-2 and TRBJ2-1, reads EAGVAQSPRYKIIEKRQSVAFWCNPISGHATLYWYQQILGQGPKLLIQFQNNGVVDDSQLPKDRFSAERLKGVDSTLKIQPAKLEDSAVYLCASSLVFGVRDEQFFGPGTRLTVL.

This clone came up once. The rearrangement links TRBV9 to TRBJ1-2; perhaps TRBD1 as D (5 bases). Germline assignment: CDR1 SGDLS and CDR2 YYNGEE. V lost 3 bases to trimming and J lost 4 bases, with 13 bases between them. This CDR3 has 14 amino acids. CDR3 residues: CASSASLTAYGYTF. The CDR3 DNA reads TGTGCCAGCAGCGCCTCCCTGACAGCCTATGGCTACACCTTC.

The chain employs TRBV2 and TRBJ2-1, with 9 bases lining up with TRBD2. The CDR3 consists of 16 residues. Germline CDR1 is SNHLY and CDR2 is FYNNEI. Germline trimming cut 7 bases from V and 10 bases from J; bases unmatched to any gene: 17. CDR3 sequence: CASTPMGASGIREQFF. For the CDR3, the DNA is TGTGCCAGCACCCCCATGGGGGCTAGCGGGATCCGGGAGCAGTTCTTC.

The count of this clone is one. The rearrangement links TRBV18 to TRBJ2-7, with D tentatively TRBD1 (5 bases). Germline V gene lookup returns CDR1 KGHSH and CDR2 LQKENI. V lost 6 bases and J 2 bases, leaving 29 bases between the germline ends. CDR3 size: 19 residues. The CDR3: CASSLLGHDGTGPTYEQYF. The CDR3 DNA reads TGTGCCAGCTCCCTCCTGGGCCATGATGGAACAGGACCTACCTACGAGCAGTACTTC.

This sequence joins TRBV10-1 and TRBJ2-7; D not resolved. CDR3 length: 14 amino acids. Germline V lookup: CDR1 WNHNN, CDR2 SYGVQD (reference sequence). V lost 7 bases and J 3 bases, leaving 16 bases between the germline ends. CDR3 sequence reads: CASTAPTDGYEQYF. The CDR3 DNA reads TGCGCCAGCACCGCCCCCACAGACGGCTACGAGCAGTACTTC.

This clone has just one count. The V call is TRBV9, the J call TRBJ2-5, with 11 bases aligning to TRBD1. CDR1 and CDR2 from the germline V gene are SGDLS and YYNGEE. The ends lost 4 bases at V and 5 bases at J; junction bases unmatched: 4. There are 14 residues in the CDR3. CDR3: CASSSRDRGETQYF. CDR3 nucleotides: TGTGCCAGCAGCTCTCGGGACAGGGGGGAGACCCAGTACTTC.

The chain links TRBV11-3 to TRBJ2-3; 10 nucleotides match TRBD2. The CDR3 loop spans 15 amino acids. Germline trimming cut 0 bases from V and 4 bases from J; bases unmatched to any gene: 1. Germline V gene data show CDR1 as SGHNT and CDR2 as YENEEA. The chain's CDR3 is CASSLELAGADTQYF. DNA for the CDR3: TGTGCCAGCAGCTTAGAGCTAGCGGGGGCAGATACGCAGTATTTT.

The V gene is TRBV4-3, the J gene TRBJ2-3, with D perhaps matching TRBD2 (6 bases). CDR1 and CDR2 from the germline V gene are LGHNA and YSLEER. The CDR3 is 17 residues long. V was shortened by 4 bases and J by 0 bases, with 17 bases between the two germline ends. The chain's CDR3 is CASSPEGTLTSTDTQYF. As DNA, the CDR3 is TGCGCCAGCAGCCCAGAAGGGACTCTGACCAGCACAGATACGCAGTATTTT.

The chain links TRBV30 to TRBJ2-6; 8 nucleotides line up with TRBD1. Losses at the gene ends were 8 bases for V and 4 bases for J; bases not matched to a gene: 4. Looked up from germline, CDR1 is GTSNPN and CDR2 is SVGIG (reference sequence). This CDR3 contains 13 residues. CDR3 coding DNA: TGTGCCCGGGACAGGCGAGGGGCCAACGTCCTGACTTTC. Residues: CARDRRGANVLTF. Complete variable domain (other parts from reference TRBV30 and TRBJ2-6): SQTIHQWPATLVQPVGSPLSLECTVEGTSNPNLYWYRQAAGRGLQLLFYSVGIGQISSEVPQNLSASRPQDRQFILSSKKLLLSDSGFYLCARDRRGANVLTFGAGSRLTVL.

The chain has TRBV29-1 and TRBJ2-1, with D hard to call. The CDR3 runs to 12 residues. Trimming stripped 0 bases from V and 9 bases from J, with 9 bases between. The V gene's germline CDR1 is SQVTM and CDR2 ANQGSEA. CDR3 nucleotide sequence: TGCAGCGTTGAAGAAGAGGCAGTTGAGCAGTTCTTC. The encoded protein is CSVEEEAVEQFF.

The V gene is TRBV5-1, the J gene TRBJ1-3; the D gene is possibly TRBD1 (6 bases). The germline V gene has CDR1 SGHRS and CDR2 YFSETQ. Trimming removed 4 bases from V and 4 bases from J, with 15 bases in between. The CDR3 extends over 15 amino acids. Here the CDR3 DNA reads TGCGCCAGCAGCCCGGGGGGGACAAAGGGAAACACCATATATTTT. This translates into CASSPGGTKGNTIYF.

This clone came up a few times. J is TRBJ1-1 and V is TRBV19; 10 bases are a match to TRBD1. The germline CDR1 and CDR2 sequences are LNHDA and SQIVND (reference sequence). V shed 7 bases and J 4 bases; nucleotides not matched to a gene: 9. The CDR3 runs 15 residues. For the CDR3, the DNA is TGTGCCAGTACCGGGACAGGGGTTTTTGGCACTGAAGCTTTCTTT. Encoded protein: CASTGTGVFGTEAFF. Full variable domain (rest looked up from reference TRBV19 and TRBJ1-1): DGGITQSPKYLFRKEGQNVTLSCEQNLNHDAMYWYRQDPGQGLRLIYYSQIVNDFQKGDIAEGYSVSREKKESFPLTVTSAQKNPTAFYLCASTGTGVFGTEAFFGQGTRLTVV.

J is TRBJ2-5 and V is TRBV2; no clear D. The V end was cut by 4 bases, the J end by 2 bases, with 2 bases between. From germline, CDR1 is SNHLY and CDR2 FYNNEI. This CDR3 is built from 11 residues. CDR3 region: CASSAQETQYF. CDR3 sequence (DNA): TGTGCCAGCAGTGCACAAGAGACCCAGTACTTC.

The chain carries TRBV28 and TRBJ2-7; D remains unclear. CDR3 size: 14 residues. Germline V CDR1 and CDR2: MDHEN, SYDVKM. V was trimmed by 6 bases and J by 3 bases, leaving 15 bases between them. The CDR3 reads CASRSLGSNYEQYF. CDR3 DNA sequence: TGTGCCAGCAGGAGTCTCGGTTCCAACTACGAGCAGTACTTC.

CDR3 DNA sequence: TGCGCCAGCAGCTTGGGGCCAGGAGGGAGCAATCAGCCCCAGCATTTT. It is translated as CASSLGPGGSNQPQHF. The chain links TRBV5-1 to TRBJ1-5; the D is unclear. Per the germline V gene, CDR1 is SGHRS and CDR2 is YFSETQ. Trimming stripped 0 bases from V and 1 base from J, with 11 bases between. The CDR3 length is 16 residues.

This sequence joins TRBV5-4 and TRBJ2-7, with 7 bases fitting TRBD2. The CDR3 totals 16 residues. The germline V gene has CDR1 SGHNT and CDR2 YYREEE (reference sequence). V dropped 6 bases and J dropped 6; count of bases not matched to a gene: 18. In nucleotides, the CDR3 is TGTGCCAGCACCACGAGTAGGAGCGGGAAGTCGCGCGAGCAGTACTTC. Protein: CASTTSRSGKSREQYF.

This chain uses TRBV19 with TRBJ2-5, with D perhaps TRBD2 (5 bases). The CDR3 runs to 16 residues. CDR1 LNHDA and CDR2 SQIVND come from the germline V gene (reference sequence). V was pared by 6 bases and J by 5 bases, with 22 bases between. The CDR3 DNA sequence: TGTGCCAGTAGCCCTGCGTTAGGAGCGGCCAGGGAGACCCAGTACTTC. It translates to CASSPALGAARETQYF.

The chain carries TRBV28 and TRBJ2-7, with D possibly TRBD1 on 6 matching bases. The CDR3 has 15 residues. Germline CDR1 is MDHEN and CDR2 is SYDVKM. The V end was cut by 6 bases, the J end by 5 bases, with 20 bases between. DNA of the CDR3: TGTGCCAGCAGACGCCAGACAGGTGTATTCGACGAGCAGTACTTC. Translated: CASRRQTGVFDEQYF.

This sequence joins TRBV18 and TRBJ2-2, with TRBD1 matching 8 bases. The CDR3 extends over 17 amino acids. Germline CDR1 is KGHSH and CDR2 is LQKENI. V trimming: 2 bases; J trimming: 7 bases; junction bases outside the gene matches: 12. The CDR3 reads CASSPSRRDRGNGELFF. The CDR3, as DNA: TGTGCCAGCTCACCATCTCGCCGCGACAGGGGTAACGGGGAGCTGTTTTTT. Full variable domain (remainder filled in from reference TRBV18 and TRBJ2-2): NAGVMQNPRHLVRRRGQEARLRCSPMKGHSHVYWYRQLPEEGLKFMVYLQKENIIDESGMPKERFSAEFPKEGPSILRIQQVVRGDSAAYFCASSPSRRDRGNGELFFGEGSRLTVL.

This chain's CDR3 is CASRQGAGGYTF. The CDR3 coding sequence is TGTGCCAGCAGACAGGGGGCAGGTGGCTACACCTTC. V and J are TRBV2 and TRBJ1-2; 9 bases are a match to TRBD1. The CDR3 totals 12 residues. Looked up from germline, CDR1 is SNHLY and CDR2 is FYNNEI. The V segment lost 6 bases and the J segment 7 bases; nucleotides outside the gene matches: 3. Full variable domain (remainder filled in from reference TRBV2 and TRBJ1-2): EPEVTQTPSHQVTQMGQEVILRCVPISNHLYFYWYRQILGQKVEFLVSFYNNEISEKSEIFDDQFSVERPDGSNFTLKIRSTKLEDSAMYFCASRQGAGGYTFGSGTRLTVV.